The present TCR beta chain was sequenced within a study of blood T cells in healthy people across ages. Trimming shortened V by 0 bases and J by 2 bases, and 17 bases separated the two germline ends. The CDR3 loop spans 17 amino acids. Germline V gives CDR1 SGDLS, CDR2 YYNGEE. The extraction recovered at least 5.5 micrograms of total RNA per sample. Alongside a J-beta primer mix, a sample-barcoded 5' primer served in a second PCR lasting about 7 to 12 cycles. TCRdb fed the 5' RACE reads into MiXCR, producing one record per CDR3 protein. The table has about 640,000 distinct CDR3 sequences, about 54% seen once; the top ten hold around 37%.

Sequencing input: blood. V is TRBV9 and J is TRBJ1-2; D is perhaps TRBD1 (5 bases). This clonotype originated in a man aged 60 to 69 in good health. CDR3 coding DNA: TGTGCCAGCAGCGTAGCTCCCGCTGACAGTGGGAACTATGGCTACACCTTC. Its protein product is CASSVAPADSGNYGYTF.